This record concerns one T cell receptor (beta chain) sequence. Its target is unknown. The data were taken from a study of beta chain features in type 1 diabetes. The CDR3 loop spans 13 amino acids. CDR1 is SGHAT and CDR2 is FQNNGV in the germline V gene. Trimming at V came to 5 bases and at J to 4 bases, leaving 3 bases not matched to a gene. Of the isolated RNA, all was reverse transcribed, and so the sequenced material was expressed TCRB transcripts. Some clones are missing from TCRdb's copy, which holds only in-frame ones; the method was immunoSEQ multiplex PCR. Counted here are 600,000 or so clones, approximately 13% occurring once; the ten biggest clones make up over 0.1%. The study's findings and limits: When Type 1 diabetes patients were examined, their TCRB CDR3s proved moderately but significantly shorter in all four CD4+ subsets.

Heparinised blood was drawn once per donor, averaging around 110 mL. The sample comprised naive CD4+ T cells from blood. The receptor was isolated from a man aged 25 to 40 with type 1 diabetes. The chain combines TRBV11-2 with TRBJ2-7; 9 nucleotides match TRBD1. Written as DNA, the CDR3 is TGTGCCAGCAGCCCTGACAGGGGGTACGAGCAGTACTTC. This sequence encodes CASSPDRGYEQYF.